This entry lists 2 T cell receptor beta chains sequenced from one sample in a study of OX40 agonist ivuxolimab in advanced cancers. TCRdb's table, derived via immunoSEQ multiplex PCR, lists solely in-frame clones and lacks some. The sample includes approximately 65,000 clones, approximately 90% of them seen just once. Sequenced here: CD4+ or CD8+ T cells sorted from blood, sampled in a trial of the OX40 agonist ivuxolimab. The receptors come from an adult with an advanced solid tumor such as melanoma, head and neck, liver or kidney cancer.

The rearrangement links TRBV11-2 to TRBJ2-7; TRBD2 agrees at 9 bases. The CDR3 runs 15 residues. V lost 0 bases, J lost 1 base, and 1 base stayed unmatched. Germline CDR1 reads SGHAT; CDR2 reads FQNNGV. Here the CDR3 DNA reads TGTGCCAGCAGCTTAGATCTAGCGGGATCCTACGAGCAGTACTTC. It translates to CASSLDLAGSYEQYF.

This chain links TRBV5-1 with TRBJ2-5; 11 bases line up with TRBD2. The DNA end is a closer match to TRBJ2-7, so the J assignment may be wrong. The CDR3 has 16 amino acids. Germline assignment: CDR1 SGHRS and CDR2 YFSETQ. The CDR3 sequence is CASSPGLADQSYEQYF. The CDR3 nucleotides read TGCGCCAGCAGCCCGGGACTAGCGGACCAATCCTACGAGCAGTACTTC.